The present TCR beta chain was sequenced within a study of blood T cell repertoires in COVID-19. Study-level background: The study drew acute and convalescent COVID-19 samples from the United States, Italy and Spain. From T cells, B-cell-depleted T cells, or PBMCs came the material, which was cDNA or gDNA.

Study processing details: Nucleated cell number was recorded as an estimate derived from reference gene primer amplification. Clones were sequenced by immunoSEQ multiplex PCR, and TCRdb holds only the in-frame ones, with some missing. The V and J calls and clone size are taken from that table; D and trimming were inferred from the DNA. The profile shows about 210,000 clones, approximately 80% of them singletons. The study recruited people aged about 18 to 95 years across around 23 US areas. This TCR came from a woman between 50 and 59 years old with acute COVID-19. The specimen was PBMCs or T cells enriched from blood (not recorded which).

Here the CDR3 reads CASSTGTSGIGEQYF. CDR3 bases: TGTGCCAGCAGCACCGGGACTAGCGGGATAGGAGAGCAGTACTTC. The chain couples TRBV7-2 to TRBJ2-7, with TRBD2 matching 13 bases. CDR1 and CDR2 (germline): SGHTA, FQGNSA. The junction had 8 bases not matched to a gene; V was cut back by 5 bases and J by 7 bases. This CDR3 contains 15 residues.